The clone carrying this T cell receptor beta chain was counted many times. These data are taken from a study of regulatory T cells in long-lasting Graves disease. Time point meaning: newly diagnosed GD, antithyroid drugs for less than 3 months. RNA from PBMCs was the source of the TCR library. For TCR beta, libraries came from iRepertoire HTBI primers and Arm-PCR of CDR3 regions. TCRdb re-analysed the multiplex PCR reads in MiXCR, keeping a single row per CDR3 protein. The profile shows hundreds of thousands of distinct CDR3 sequences, over 15% of them singletons. This sample was shared with a second study, whose subject was T cells in Graves' hyperthyroidism and ophthalmopathy.

The receptor comes from a man between 40 and 49 years old with Graves disease. The sequenced sample was peripheral blood mononuclear cells (PBMCs), obtained at new diagnosis, from a patient treated with antithyroid drugs.

The CDR3 sequence: CASTLGNSEKLFF. CDR3 DNA: TGCGCCAGCACATTAGGCAATTCTGAAAAACTGTTTTTT. The chain links TRBV4-1 to TRBJ1-4; no definite D call. Germline values: CDR1 MGHRA, CDR2 YSYEKL. The V end lost 7 bases, the J end lost 7 bases, and 13 bases lay between the germline ends. The CDR3 runs 13 residues.